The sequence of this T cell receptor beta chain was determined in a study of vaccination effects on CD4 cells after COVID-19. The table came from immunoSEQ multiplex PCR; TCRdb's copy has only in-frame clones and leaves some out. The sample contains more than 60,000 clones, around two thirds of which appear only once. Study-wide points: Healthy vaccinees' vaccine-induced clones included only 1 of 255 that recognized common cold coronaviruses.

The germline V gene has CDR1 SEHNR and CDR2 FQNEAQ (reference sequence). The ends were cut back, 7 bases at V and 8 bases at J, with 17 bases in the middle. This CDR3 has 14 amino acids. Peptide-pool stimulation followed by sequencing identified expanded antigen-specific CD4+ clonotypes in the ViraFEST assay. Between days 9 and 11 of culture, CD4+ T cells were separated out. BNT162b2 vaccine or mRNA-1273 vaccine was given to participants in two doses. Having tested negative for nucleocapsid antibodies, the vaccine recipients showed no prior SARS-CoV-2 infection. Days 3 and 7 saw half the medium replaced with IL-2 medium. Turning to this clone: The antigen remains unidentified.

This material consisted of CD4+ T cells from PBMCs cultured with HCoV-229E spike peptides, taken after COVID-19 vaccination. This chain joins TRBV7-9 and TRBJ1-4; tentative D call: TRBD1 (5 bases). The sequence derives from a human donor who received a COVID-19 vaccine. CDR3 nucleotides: TGTGCCAGCACTGAGAAGGGGTTGAAGGAAAAACTGTTTTTT. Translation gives CASTEKGLKEKLFF.